This TCR beta chain was documented in a study of shared clonotypes between healthy human individuals. Background on the study: Each donor contributed plates that comprised three CD4 naive, three CD4 memory, two CD8 naive and one CD8 memory.

The CDR3 extends over 15 amino acids. The germline V gene has CDR1 SNHLY and CDR2 FYNNEI. V was clipped by 4 bases and J by 2 bases; unmatched bases: 6. Only in-frame clones appear in the TCRdb table, and some are missing; sequencing was by immunoSEQ multiplex PCR. Here the sample spans roughly 1,500,000 clones, less than 99% being singletons. Sequencing input: naive CD4+ T cells sorted from blood. Subset: CD45RA+ positively selected. This chain uses TRBV2 with TRBJ2-3; 7 bases fit TRBD1. The clonotype was recovered from a man between 25 and 39 years old in good health. The DNA for the CDR3 is TGTGCCAGCAGTGCCCGAGACAGGGACACAGATACGCAGTATTTT. Its protein product is CASSARDRDTDTQYF.